This passage covers 21 T cell receptor beta chains from one sample sequenced in a study of blood T cells in healthy people across ages. The use of a sample-barcoded 5' primer and a J-beta primer mix characterized a second PCR of about 7 to 12 cycles. TCRdb recomputed calls from the 5' RACE reads with MiXCR, one row per CDR3 protein. The profile shows some 1.5 million distinct CDR3 sequences, approximately 28% of them singletons. Input material: blood. These receptors were obtained from a woman in her 30s in good health.

This clonotype came up many times. One junction end disagrees with the germline gene, perhaps due to a read error. V gene TRBV20-1 combines with J gene TRBJ2-5; tentative D call: TRBD2 (7 bases). This CDR3 is built from 14 residues. Germline V gene sequence: CDR1 DFQATT, CDR2 SNEGSKA (reference sequence). The CDR3 DNA reads TGCAGTGCGAGAGGACTAGGGGGTCCAGAGACCCAGTACTTC. This sequence encodes CSARGLGGPETQYF.

This clonotype has at least ten counts. This sequence joins TRBV29-1 and TRBJ2-7; TRBD1 aligns across 7 bases. Germline V gene lookup returns CDR1 SQVTM and CDR2 ANQGSEA. With 7 bases clipped from V and 3 bases from J, the junction kept 9 bases outside the gene matches. The CDR3 is 13 amino acids. The CDR3 reads CSGGGWDSYEQYF. As DNA, the CDR3 is TGCAGCGGGGGTGGGTGGGACAGCTACGAGCAGTACTTC.

This clonotype came up a few times. The rearrangement links TRBV12-3 or TRBV12-4 to TRBJ2-1, with D maybe TRBD1 (7 bases). This CDR3 region has 15 residues. With 7 bases removed from V and 6 bases from J, the gap between germline ends came to 19 bases. The CDR3 coding sequence is TGTGCCAGCAACAAGCGGGCGTCAGGGGGCAATGAGCAGTTCTTC. Translating gives CASNKRASGGNEQFF.

This clonotype was seen only a few times. This chain uses TRBV15 with TRBJ2-1; either TRBD1 or TRBD2 may supply D (5 bases each). The CDR3 loop spans 16 amino acids. Germline V CDR1 and CDR2: LNHNV, YYDKDF (reference sequence). Trimming cost V 3 bases and J 8 bases, with 20 bases left between them. The CDR3 loop is CATSRTRDPSVDEQFF. The DNA of the CDR3 is TGTGCCACCAGCAGGACCCGGGACCCGTCTGTTGATGAGCAGTTCTTC.

The V gene is TRBV5-1, the J gene TRBJ2-5, with 7 bases fitting TRBD1. The junction had 13 bases not matched to a gene; V was cut back by 4 bases and J by 7 bases. The CDR3 spans 15 residues. The germline CDR1 and CDR2 sequences are SGHRS and YFSETQ. The CDR3: CASSHGPGTEGTQYF. CDR3 bases: TGCGCCAGCAGCCACGGCCCTGGGACAGAAGGGACCCAGTACTTC. Variable domain in full (rest from reference TRBV5-1 and TRBJ2-5): KAGVTQTPRYLIKTRGQQVTLSCSPISGHRSVSWYQQTPGQGLQFLFEYFSETQRNKGNFPGRFSGRQFSNSRSEMNVSTLELGDSALYLCASSHGPGTEGTQYFGPGTRLLVL.

This rearrangement joins TRBV3-1 to TRBJ1-2; no reliable D call. Germline values: CDR1 LGHDT, CDR2 YNNKEL (reference sequence). This CDR3 has 14 residues. The ends were cut back, 0 bases at V and 6 bases at J, with 11 bases in the middle. CDR3 DNA sequence: TGTGCCAGCAGCCAAGATGGGGAACCTGATGGCTACACCTTC. Protein product: CASSQDGEPDGYTF.

This clonotype was observed at least ten times. The chain has TRBV7-9 and TRBJ2-7; 7 bases are a match to TRBD2. The CDR3 runs 15 residues. V shed 7 bases, J shed 3 bases, and the junction held 12 bases outside the gene matches. CDR1 SEHNR and CDR2 FQNEAQ come from the germline V gene (reference sequence). CDR3 loop: CASTQGGEPFYEQYF. The CDR3 nucleotides are TGTGCCAGCACCCAGGGAGGGGAACCCTTCTACGAGCAGTACTTC.

This chain joins TRBV2 and TRBJ1-2, with 8 bases identical to TRBD1. Germline lookup yields CDR1 SNHLY and CDR2 FYNNEI. This CDR3 spans 15 amino acids. V was clipped by 2 bases and J by 7 bases; unmatched bases: 9. The CDR3, as DNA: TGTGCCAGCAGTGAATTCGGACAGGGCGTGCGTGGCTACACCTTC. It yields the protein CASSEFGQGVRGYTF. Looking up the rest from reference TRBV2 and TRBJ1-2 gives the full variable domain: EPEVTQTPSHQVTQMGQEVILRCVPISNHLYFYWYRQILGQKVEFLVSFYNNEISEKSEIFDDQFSVERPDGSNFTLKIRSTKLEDSAMYFCASSEFGQGVRGYTFGSGTRLTVV.

V is TRBV29-1 and J is TRBJ2-1; D ambiguous. Looked up from germline, CDR1 is SQVTM and CDR2 is ANQGSEA. The CDR3 spans 12 residues. V was cut by 2 bases and J by 8 bases, with 10 bases left in between. The CDR3 nucleotides are TGCAGCGTTGAAAAGGGCGGCGATGAGCAGTTCTTC. Translated, it gives CSVEKGGDEQFF.

There are a few counts of this clonotype. The V call is TRBV7-2, the J call TRBJ1-1, with D perhaps matching TRBD1 (5 bases). The CDR3 has 14 residues. From germline, CDR1 is SGHTA and CDR2 FQGNSA. Trimming pared 5 bases from V and 5 bases from J, leaving 15 bases between. The CDR3 nucleotides are TGTGCCAGCAGCGCAGTTTGGGGGGGAACTGAAGCTTTCTTT. Its translation is CASSAVWGGTEAFF. The full variable domain, with the rest looked up from reference TRBV7-2 and TRBJ1-1, is GAGVSQSPSNKVTEKGKDVELRCDPISGHTALYWYRQSLGQGLEFLIYFQGNSAPDKSGLPSDRFSAERTGGSVSTLTIQRTQQEDSAVYLCASSAVWGGTEAFFGQGTRLTVV.

This chain joins TRBV10-3 and TRBJ1-1; perhaps TRBD1 as D (5 bases). Deletions cut 10 bases from V and 11 bases from J, with 17 bases between. The CDR3 loop spans 11 amino acids. In germline, CDR1 is ENHRY, CDR2 SYGVKD. The CDR3 sequence is CATQGLVEAFF. CDR3 sequence (DNA): TGTGCCACCCAGGGTCTGGTGGAGGCTTTCTTT.

The chain uses TRBV20-1 and TRBJ1-1, with 8 bases that match TRBD1. CDR1 and CDR2 (germline): DFQATT, SNEGSKA (reference sequence). The CDR3 extends over 12 amino acids. The DNA for the CDR3 is TGCAGCGGACAGGGATCGAACACTGAAGCTTTCTTT. Translated: CSGQGSNTEAFF.

This chain connects TRBV5-1 to TRBJ2-5; 13 nucleotides agree with TRBD2. The ends lost 4 bases at V and 5 bases at J; junction bases unmatched: 5. The CDR3 extends over 15 amino acids. Germline CDR1 reads SGHRS; CDR2 reads YFSETQ. CDR3 coding DNA: TGCGCCAGCAGCCTACTGACTAGCGGGAGGGAGACCCAGTACTTC. It specifies CASSLLTSGRETQYF.

The rearrangement joins TRBV12-3 or TRBV12-4 to TRBJ2-4, with D maybe TRBD2 (6 bases). The CDR3 length is 16 residues. The V gene lost 1 base and the J gene lost 2 bases, with 12 bases spanning the gap. CDR3 in DNA: TGTGCCAGCAGTTTAGTCGACGGGAGAACCAAAAACATTCAGTACTTC. It codes for CASSLVDGRTKNIQYF.

The V and J genes are TRBV7-8 and TRBJ2-1; 7 nucleotides line up with TRBD2. Germline V gene data show CDR1 as SGHVS and CDR2 as FQNEAQ. This CDR3 has 17 residues. J lost 0 bases, V lost 5 bases, and 10 bases had no gene match. The CDR3 sequence: CASSRLPTSSSYNEQFF. DNA of the CDR3: TGTGCCAGCAGCCGCCTCCCGACTAGCAGCTCCTACAATGAGCAGTTCTTC.

This clonotype was seen more than once but under ten times. The chain carries TRBV4-2 and TRBJ1-1, with a weak D call TRBD1 (6 bases). V lost 0 bases and J lost 9, with 14 bases in between. The CDR3 runs 14 residues. Germline loops: CDR1 LGHNA, CDR2 YNFKEQ. As DNA, the CDR3 is TGTGCCAGCAGCCAAGATCGTGTCACAGGGAAAGCTTTCTTT. The encoded protein is CASSQDRVTGKAFF.

The gene calls are TRBV7-2 and TRBJ2-2; no firm D call. With 3 bases removed from V and 2 bases from J, the gap between germline ends came to 1 base. The CDR3 is made up of 12 amino acids. Germline-derived CDR1 and CDR2 are SGHTA and FQGNSA. The CDR3 here is CTSSFNTGELFF. The CDR3 bases are TGTACCAGCAGCTTTAACACCGGGGAGCTGTTTTTT.

This clonotype was seen only a few times. The chain uses TRBV20-1 and TRBJ1-6; D perhaps matches TRBD1 (5 bases). The CDR3 runs 13 residues. Germline V gives CDR1 DFQATT, CDR2 SNEGSKA (reference sequence). V was cut by 2 bases and J by 8 bases, with 10 bases left in between. CDR3 protein: CSARPPGDSPLHF. The DNA for the CDR3 is TGCAGTGCTAGACCCCCGGGGGATTCACCCCTCCACTTT.

This clonotype has a handful of counts. The chain recombines TRBV6-2 or TRBV6-3 with TRBJ2-1; D not resolved. The CDR3 covers 12 residues. CDR1 and CDR2 (germline): MNHEY, SVGEGT. The V and J ends lost 8 bases and 8 bases respectively, with 13 bases between them. The CDR3 here is CASGKDRYEQFF. CDR3 bases: TGTGCCAGCGGGAAGGACCGTTATGAGCAGTTCTTC.

This clonotype was seen many times. This chain connects TRBV10-1 to TRBJ2-7; a weak D match, TRBD2 (6 bases). V was shortened by 0 bases and J by 4 bases, with 10 bases between the two germline ends. This CDR3 comprises 14 residues. Germline CDR1 and CDR2: WNHNN and SYGVQD (reference sequence). Here the CDR3 reads CASSESEGTYEQYF. CDR3 DNA: TGCGCCAGCAGTGAGTCGGAGGGAACTTACGAGCAGTACTTC.

This clonotype was seen a single time. The chain is built from TRBV12-3 or TRBV12-4 and TRBJ2-1, with D perhaps TRBD2 (6 bases). The J call may be faulty, since TRBJ2-7 better matches the DNA end. The CDR3 covers 17 residues. The DNA of the CDR3 is TGTGCCAGCAGTTTATATGTTAGCGGAGCCTTCTACAATGAGCAGTACTTC. This sequence encodes CASSLYVSGAFYNEQYF.